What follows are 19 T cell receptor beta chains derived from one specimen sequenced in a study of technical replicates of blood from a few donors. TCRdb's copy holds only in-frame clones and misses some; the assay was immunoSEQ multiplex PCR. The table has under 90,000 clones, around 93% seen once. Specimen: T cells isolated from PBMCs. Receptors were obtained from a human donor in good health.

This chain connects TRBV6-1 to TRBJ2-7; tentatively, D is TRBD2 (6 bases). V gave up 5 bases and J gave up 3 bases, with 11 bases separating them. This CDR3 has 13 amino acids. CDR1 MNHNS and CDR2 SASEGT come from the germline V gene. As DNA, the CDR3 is TGTGCCAGCAGTCCCGGGACTGACTACGAGCAGTACTTC. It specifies CASSPGTDYEQYF.

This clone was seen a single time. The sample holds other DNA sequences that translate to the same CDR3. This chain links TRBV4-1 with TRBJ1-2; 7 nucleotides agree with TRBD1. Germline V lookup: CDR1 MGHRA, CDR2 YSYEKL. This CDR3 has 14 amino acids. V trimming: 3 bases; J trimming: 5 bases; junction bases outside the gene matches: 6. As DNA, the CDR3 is TGCGCCAGCAGCCAGGAGGGGGCAGGGTATGGCTACACCTTC. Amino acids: CASSQEGAGYGYTF.

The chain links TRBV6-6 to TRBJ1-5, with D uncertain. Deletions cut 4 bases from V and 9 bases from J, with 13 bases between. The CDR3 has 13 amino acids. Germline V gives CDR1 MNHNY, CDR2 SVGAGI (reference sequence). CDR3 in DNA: TGTGCCAGCAGTTTTAAAACGGGATGGCCCCAGCATTTT. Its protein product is CASSFKTGWPQHF.

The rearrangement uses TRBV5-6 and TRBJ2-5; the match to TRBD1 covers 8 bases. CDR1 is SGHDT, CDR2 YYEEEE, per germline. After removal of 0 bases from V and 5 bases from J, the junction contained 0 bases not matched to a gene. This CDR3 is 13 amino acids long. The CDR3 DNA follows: TGTGCCAGCAGCTTGGGGGACAGGGAGACCCAGTACTTC. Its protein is CASSLGDRETQYF.

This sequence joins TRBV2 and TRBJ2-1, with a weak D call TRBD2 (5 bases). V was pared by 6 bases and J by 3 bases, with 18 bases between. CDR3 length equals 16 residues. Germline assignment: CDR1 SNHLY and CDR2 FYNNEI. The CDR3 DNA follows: TGTGCCAGCAGGGCCGGACTGCAAAGACTCTACAATGAGCAGTTCTTC. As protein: CASRAGLQRLYNEQFF.

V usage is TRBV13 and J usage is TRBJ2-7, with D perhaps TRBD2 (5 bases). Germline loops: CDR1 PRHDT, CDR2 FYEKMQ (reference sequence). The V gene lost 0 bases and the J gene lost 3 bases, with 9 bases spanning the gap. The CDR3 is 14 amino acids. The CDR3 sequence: CASSLGEAGYEQYF. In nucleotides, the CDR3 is TGTGCCAGCAGCTTAGGGGAGGCGGGCTACGAGCAGTACTTC.

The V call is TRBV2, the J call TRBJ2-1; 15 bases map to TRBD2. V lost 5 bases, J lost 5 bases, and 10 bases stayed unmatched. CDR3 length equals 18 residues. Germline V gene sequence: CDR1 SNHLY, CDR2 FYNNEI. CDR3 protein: CASSPGLAGGANHNEQFF. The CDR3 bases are TGTGCCAGCAGTCCGGGACTAGCGGGGGGCGCCAACCACAATGAGCAGTTCTTC.

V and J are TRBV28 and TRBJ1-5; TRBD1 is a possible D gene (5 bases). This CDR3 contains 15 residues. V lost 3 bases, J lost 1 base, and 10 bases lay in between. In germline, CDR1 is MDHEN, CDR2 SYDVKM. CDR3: CASSLQGVSNQPQHF. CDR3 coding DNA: TGTGCCAGCAGTTTGCAAGGGGTCAGCAATCAGCCCCAGCATTTT.

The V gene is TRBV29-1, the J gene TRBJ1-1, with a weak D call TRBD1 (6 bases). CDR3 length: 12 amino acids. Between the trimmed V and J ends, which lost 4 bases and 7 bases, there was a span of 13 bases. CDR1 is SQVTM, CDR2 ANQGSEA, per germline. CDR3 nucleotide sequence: TGCAGCGTTGGGCCGGACAGATTTGAAGCTTTCTTT. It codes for CSVGPDRFEAFF.

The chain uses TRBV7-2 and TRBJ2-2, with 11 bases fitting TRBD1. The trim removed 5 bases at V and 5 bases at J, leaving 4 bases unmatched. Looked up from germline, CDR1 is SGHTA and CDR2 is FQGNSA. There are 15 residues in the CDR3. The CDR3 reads CASSRDRGFTGELFF. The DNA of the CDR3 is TGTGCCAGCAGCCGGGACAGGGGGTTTACCGGGGAGCTGTTTTTT.

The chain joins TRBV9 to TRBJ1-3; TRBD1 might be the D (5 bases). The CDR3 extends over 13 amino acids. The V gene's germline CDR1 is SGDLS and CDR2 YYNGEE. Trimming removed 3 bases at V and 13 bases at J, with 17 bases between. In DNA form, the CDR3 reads TGTGCCAGCAGCGGGGGCTGGCGGGGAGTAATATATTTT. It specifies CASSGGWRGVIYF.

For the CDR3, the DNA is TGCGCCAGCAGCTTTCTTCTTTCGGTAACAGGATCGAGCTCCTACAATGAGCAGTTCTTC. It is translated as CASSFLLSVTGSSSYNEQFF. The V and J genes are TRBV5-1 and TRBJ2-1; a possible D gene is TRBD1 (5 bases). Deletions cut 2 bases from V and 0 bases from J, with 24 bases between. This CDR3 has 20 residues. Germline assignment: CDR1 SGHRS and CDR2 YFSETQ.

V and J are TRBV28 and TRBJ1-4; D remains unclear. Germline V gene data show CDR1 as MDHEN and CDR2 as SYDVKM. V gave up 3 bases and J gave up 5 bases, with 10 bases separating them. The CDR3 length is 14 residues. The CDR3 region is CASSFGLTNEKLFF. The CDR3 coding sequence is TGTGCCAGCAGTTTTGGACTGACGAATGAAAAACTGTTTTTT.

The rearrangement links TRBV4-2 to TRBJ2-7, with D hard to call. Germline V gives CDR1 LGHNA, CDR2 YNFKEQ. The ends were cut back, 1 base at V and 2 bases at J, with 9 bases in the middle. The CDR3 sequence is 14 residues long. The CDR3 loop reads CASSQGAKTYEQYF. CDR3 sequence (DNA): TGTGCCAGCAGCCAAGGAGCAAAGACCTACGAGCAGTACTTC.

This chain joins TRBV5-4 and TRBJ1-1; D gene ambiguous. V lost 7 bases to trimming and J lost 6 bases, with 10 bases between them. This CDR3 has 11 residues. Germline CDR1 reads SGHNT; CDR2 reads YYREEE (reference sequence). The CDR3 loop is CASGTTPEAFF. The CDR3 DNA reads TGTGCCAGCGGCACGACACCTGAAGCTTTCTTT.

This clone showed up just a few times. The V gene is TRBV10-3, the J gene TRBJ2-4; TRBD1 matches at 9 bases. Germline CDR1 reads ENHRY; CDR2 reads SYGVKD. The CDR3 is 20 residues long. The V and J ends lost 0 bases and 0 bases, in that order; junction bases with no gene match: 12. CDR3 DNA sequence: TGTGCCATCAGTGAGTCCATCACGACAGGGGGGGTGGAAGCCAAAAACATTCAGTACTTC. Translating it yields CAISESITTGGVEAKNIQYF.

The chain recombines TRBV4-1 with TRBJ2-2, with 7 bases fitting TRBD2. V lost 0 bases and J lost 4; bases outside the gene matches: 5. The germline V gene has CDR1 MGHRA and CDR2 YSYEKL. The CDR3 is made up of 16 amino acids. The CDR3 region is CASSQEGLAATGELFF. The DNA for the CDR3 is TGCGCCAGCAGCCAAGAAGGGCTAGCGGCCACCGGGGAGCTGTTTTTT.

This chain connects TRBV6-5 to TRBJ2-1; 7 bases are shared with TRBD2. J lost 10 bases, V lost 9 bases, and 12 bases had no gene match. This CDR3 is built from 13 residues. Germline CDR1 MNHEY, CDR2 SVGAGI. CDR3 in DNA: TGTGCCAGTGCATTTTGGCGGGAGCGAGAGCAGTTCTTC. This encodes CASAFWREREQFF.

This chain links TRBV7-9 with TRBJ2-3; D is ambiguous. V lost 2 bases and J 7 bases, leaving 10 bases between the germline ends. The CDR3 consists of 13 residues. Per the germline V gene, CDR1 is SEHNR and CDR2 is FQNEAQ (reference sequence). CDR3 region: CASSLTAGYTQYF. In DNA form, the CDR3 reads TGTGCCAGCAGCTTAACGGCAGGCTATACGCAGTATTTT.